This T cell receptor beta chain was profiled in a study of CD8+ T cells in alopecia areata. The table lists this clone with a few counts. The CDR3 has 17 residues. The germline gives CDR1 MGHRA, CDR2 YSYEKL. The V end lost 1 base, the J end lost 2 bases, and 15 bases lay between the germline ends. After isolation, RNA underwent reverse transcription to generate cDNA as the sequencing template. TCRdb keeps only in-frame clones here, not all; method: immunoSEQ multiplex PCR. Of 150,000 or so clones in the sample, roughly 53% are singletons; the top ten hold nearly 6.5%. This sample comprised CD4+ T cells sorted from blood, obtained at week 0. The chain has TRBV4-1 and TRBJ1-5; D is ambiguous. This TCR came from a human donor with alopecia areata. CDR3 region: CASSQGRTTRGNQPQHF. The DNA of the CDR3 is TGCGCCAGCAGCCAAGGACGAACAACCCGTGGCAATCAGCCCCAGCATTTT.